This T cell receptor (beta chain) was recovered during a study of T cell repertoires in cytomegalovirus infection. About the research overall: Public TCR beta signatures were indicative of both CMV infection and a matching HLA type. Whole-study findings and limits: The study identified carriers of CMV plus the relevant HLA from cumulative public TCR beta family frequency. Dominant in the ex vivo response were TCR beta clonotypes restricted by HLA-C and specific for CMV.

TCRdb processed the reads anew with MiXCR; each CDR3 protein has one entry. The profile shows roughly 300,000 distinct CDR3 sequences, over 7.5% of them singletons. Comments on this clonotype: Its antigen is undetermined.

The CDR3 loop spans 13 amino acids. From germline, CDR1 is MDHEN and CDR2 SYDVKM. Trimming took off 1 base at V and 11 bases at J, with 14 bases between the two ends. The gene calls are TRBV28 and TRBJ1-2, with D perhaps matching TRBD1 (6 bases). Sequencing used PBMCs. This receptor was identified in a human donor in good health (CMV status not recorded). Some clones in this sample may be carry-over from other donors' samples. CDR3: CASSLYPGAGYTF. Written as DNA, the CDR3 is TGTGCCAGCAGTTTATATCCGGGGGCAGGATACACCTTC.